Listed here are 26 T cell receptor delta chains from one sample, sequenced in a study of Vδ1+ human thymocytes. No cognate antigen is known for these TCRs. Study-wide findings and caveats: Thymic TRG and TRD repertoires appeared highly polyclonal, with Gaussian CDR3 length distributions.

Extracted RNA was reverse transcribed into cDNA. The CDR3 regions were amplified by multiplex PCR from V-gene primers to a constant-region primer. With CATT, TCRdb re-called clones from the multiplex PCR reads. The table records some 73,000 delta-chain clones, around 30% of them present only once. The sample taken for sequencing was Vdelta1+ gamma-delta thymocytes from the thymus. Subset given: FACS-sorted CD3+ TCRalphabeta- TCRVdelta1+ TCRVdelta2- thymocytes. The receptors come from a boy in the first two years of life who had congenital heart surgery.

This clone was counted only a few times. J is TRDJ1 and V is TRDV1; TRDD3 matches 11 bases. Germline CDR1 is TSWWSYY and CDR2 is QGS. The J segment lost 8 bases and the V segment lost 4 bases, leaving 21 bases of the junction unmatched. The CDR3 totals 19 residues. As DNA, the CDR3 is TGTGCTCTTGGGGGAGCCTTCCTAATACGTTGGGGGATACGCGGCAAACTCATCTTT. Amino acids: CALGGAFLIRWGIRGKLIF.

The V call is TRDV1, the J call TRDJ1; 13 positions match TRDD3. The CDR3 is 21 residues long. Germline CDR1 and CDR2: TSWWSYY and QGS. Unmatched junction bases numbered 17, after V lost 1 base and J lost 3 bases. CDR3 nucleotides: TGTGCTCTTGGGGAACGACCGCACTGGGGGATACGCTTTGGTGCAGCCGATAAACTCATCTTT. Its translation: CALGERPHWGIRFGAADKLIF.

On this clone itself: Within the sample, other DNA sequences also encode this same CDR3. The chain uses TRDV1 and TRDJ1, with D perhaps given as TRDD2 or TRDD3 (5 bases each). Trimming left V 4 bases short and J 8 bases short, with 14 bases between. The CDR3 has 13 residues. Germline V lookup: CDR1 TSWWSYY, CDR2 QGS. CDR3 region: CALGGIFPSKLIF. The DNA for the CDR3 is TGTGCTCTTGGGGGGATATTCCCTTCAAAACTCATCTTT.

This chain connects TRDV1 to TRDJ1; either TRDD2 or TRDD3 may fit D (6 bases each). Germline V gene sequence: CDR1 TSWWSYY, CDR2 QGS. This CDR3 comprises 15 residues. V was trimmed by 4 bases and J by 5 bases, leaving 17 bases between them. The CDR3 is CALGAFPTLGDKLIF. For the CDR3, the DNA is TGTGCTCTTGGGGCCTTCCCCACTCTGGGGGATAAACTCATCTTT.

V usage is TRDV1 and J usage is TRDJ1; a possible D gene is TRDD2 (9 bases). V lost 4 bases, J lost 0 bases, and 39 bases lay in between. CDR3 size: 24 residues. Per the germline V gene, CDR1 is TSWWSYY and CDR2 is QGS. CDR3 DNA sequence: TGTGCTCTTGGGGGTTCTATCCTTCCTACTAAAGAATCTGGGGGAACCCGATACACCGATAAACTCATCTTT. Translating gives CALGGSILPTKESGGTRYTDKLIF.

J is TRDJ1 and V is TRDV1; 7 bases are shared with TRDD3. The ends lost 2 bases at V and 2 bases at J; junction bases unmatched: 29. This CDR3 is built from 23 residues. Germline V gives CDR1 TSWWSYY, CDR2 QGS. In DNA form, the CDR3 reads TGTGCTCTTGGGGAAATTGCTCAACCTACTGGGGATAAAGTGATGGGCCGTACCGATAAACTCATCTTT. Protein sequence: CALGEIAQPTGDKVMGRTDKLIF.

The V and J genes are TRDV1 and TRDJ1; 11 bases match TRDD3. V was clipped by 0 bases and J by 1 base; unmatched bases: 19. The CDR3 loop spans 22 amino acids. In germline, CDR1 is TSWWSYY, CDR2 QGS. CDR3 sequence (DNA): TGTGCTCTTGGGGAACTAGCCAGCCCCATCTGGGGGATACCTGGCTTCACCGATAAACTCATCTTT. Its protein product is CALGELASPIWGIPGFTDKLIF.

The rearrangement links TRDV1 to TRDJ1, with D perhaps matching TRDD3 (5 bases). Germline V gene data show CDR1 as TSWWSYY and CDR2 as QGS. The CDR3 extends over 17 amino acids. V was clipped by 1 base and J by 0 bases, with 15 bases between them. CDR3 in DNA: TGTGCTCTTGGGGAACCCCATCGGGGGTTATACACCGATAAACTCATCTTT. Protein: CALGEPHRGLYTDKLIF.

The chain has TRDV1 and TRDJ1, with D perhaps TRDD3 (5 bases). The CDR3 is made up of 15 amino acids. CDR1 TSWWSYY and CDR2 QGS come from the germline V gene. Trimming cost V 4 bases and J 3 bases, with 15 bases left between them. Here the CDR3 reads CALGGHLRGADKLIF. DNA of the CDR3: TGTGCTCTTGGGGGACACCTCCGGGGGGCCGATAAACTCATCTTT.

The genes are TRDV1 and TRDJ1; 7 bases are a match to TRDD2. V dropped 5 bases and J dropped 0; count of bases not matched to a gene: 24. This CDR3 contains 21 residues. Per germline, CDR1 TSWWSYY and CDR2 QGS. CDR3 residues: CALGLLFPTQYSPSDTDKLIF. The CDR3 DNA is TGTGCTCTTGGGTTGCTATTTCCTACCCAGTATTCGCCCTCTGACACCGATAAACTCATCTTT.

Points on this clone: The junction shows a germline mismatch at one end, possibly a read error. The V and J genes are TRDV1 and TRDJ1; 8 bases fit TRDD3. CDR3 length equals 20 residues. Germline V lookup: CDR1 TSWWSYY, CDR2 QGS. This chain's CDR3 is CALGEFCHWGSFVYTVKLIF. The CDR3 region has the DNA TGTGCTCTTGGGGAATTCTGCCACTGGGGGTCATTTGTTTACACCGTTAAACTCATCTTT.

The sample holds a few counts of this clone. The gene calls are TRDV1 and TRDJ1; 8 bases fit TRDD3. This CDR3 region has 17 residues. With 5 bases clipped from V and 0 bases from J, the junction kept 11 bases outside the gene matches. The V gene's germline CDR1 is TSWWSYY and CDR2 QGS. The CDR3 DNA reads TGTGCTCTTGGGAACCTGGTACTGGGGGTTTACACCGATAAACTCATCTTT. It translates to CALGNLVLGVYTDKLIF.

The rearrangement uses TRDV1 and TRDJ1, with TRDD3 identical over 10 bases. CDR1 TSWWSYY and CDR2 QGS come from the germline V gene. V shed 3 bases and J 3 bases; nucleotides not matched to a gene: 13. The CDR3 extends over 18 amino acids. The CDR3 coding sequence is TGTGCTCTTGGGGACCCCACCCCCCTCACTGGGGGATCCGATAAACTCATCTTT. Protein: CALGDPTPLTGGSDKLIF.

This clone was seen more than once but under ten times. The V call is TRDV1, the J call TRDJ1, with 7 bases lining up with TRDD3. The germline CDR1 and CDR2 sequences are TSWWSYY and QGS. This CDR3 is built from 21 residues. Unmatched junction bases numbered 19, after V lost 0 bases and J lost 0 bases. The CDR3: CALGELLPARITGVHTDKLIF. In DNA form, the CDR3 reads TGTGCTCTTGGGGAACTGCTCCCCGCCCGGATTACTGGGGTCCACACCGATAAACTCATCTTT.

This chain uses TRDV1 with TRDJ1, with unresolved D. The CDR3 has 22 amino acids. Germline V gene data show CDR1 as TSWWSYY and CDR2 as QGS. V lost 4 bases to trimming and J lost 1 base, with 34 bases between them. The CDR3 loop is CALGASEPTAPVREAITDKLIF. CDR3 nucleotide sequence: TGTGCTCTTGGGGCATCTGAACCCACGGCCCCAGTGAGGGAGGCCATCACCGATAAACTCATCTTT.

Only a few counts were recorded for this clone. V gene TRDV1 combines with J gene TRDJ1, with a tentative D call TRDD3 (6 bases). V shed 2 bases and J shed 8 bases, with 15 bases lying between them. The CDR3 extends over 14 amino acids. The V gene's germline CDR1 is TSWWSYY and CDR2 QGS. CDR3 DNA: TGTGCTCTTGGGGAAAGACGGGGGGGAAGAAAACTCATCTTT. It encodes CALGERRGGRKLIF.

This clone was seen only a few times. This chain links TRDV1 with TRDJ1; weak D call: TRDD3 (8 bases). CDR1 is TSWWSYY and CDR2 is QGS in the germline V gene. V was cut by 3 bases and J by 9 bases, with 23 bases left in between. The CDR3 is made up of 16 amino acids. The CDR3 region has the DNA TGTGCTCTTGGGGACCCCATTCCTACTGGGGGGTCGGAACTCATCTTT. Translation gives CALGDPIPTGGSELIF.

This chain connects TRDV1 to TRDJ2; 7 bases are shared with TRDD2. The V and J ends lost 2 bases and 8 bases, in that order; junction bases with no gene match: 26. The CDR3 spans 21 residues. Per the germline V gene, CDR1 is TSWWSYY and CDR2 is QGS. CDR3 sequence reads: CALGEYFFLGPSGSVAAQLFF. The CDR3 DNA is TGTGCTCTTGGGGAATATTTCTTCCTAGGTCCATCTGGATCCGTGGCGGCACAACTCTTCTTT.

A note on this clone: This specimen includes other DNA sequences encoding the same CDR3. The chain combines TRDV1 with TRDJ1, with 8 bases matching TRDD2. CDR1 and CDR2 (germline): TSWWSYY, QGS. The V gene end was trimmed by 3 bases and the J gene end by 0 bases; junction bases not matched to a gene: 18. CDR3 length: 20 residues. The CDR3 DNA reads as TGTGCTCTTGGGGACCTAGACACTTCCTACTCGACTGGAAACACCGATAAACTCATCTTT. It encodes CALGDLDTSYSTGNTDKLIF.

This clone was seen only a few times. The gene calls are TRDV1 and TRDJ1; 8 bases map to TRDD3. Germline CDR1 is TSWWSYY and CDR2 is QGS. With 4 bases clipped from V and 1 base from J, the junction kept 2 bases outside the gene matches. The length of the CDR3 is 14 residues. CDR3 nucleotides: TGTGCTCTTGGGGCAACTGGGGGCACCGATAAACTCATCTTT. This encodes CALGATGGTDKLIF.

The sample holds a few counts of this clone. The chain couples TRDV1 to TRDJ1; 10 nucleotides agree with TRDD3. V gave up 4 bases and J gave up 0 bases; unmatched junction bases: 8. The CDR3 consists of 17 residues. CDR1 is TSWWSYY and CDR2 is QGS in the germline V gene. In DNA, the CDR3 is TGTGCTCTTGGGGCTCCGAGGGGGATACGGTACACCGATAAACTCATCTTT. Translated, it gives CALGAPRGIRYTDKLIF.

V is TRDV1 and J is TRDJ1, with 11 positions matching TRDD3. There are 16 residues in the CDR3. V gave up 3 bases and J gave up 5 bases; unmatched junction bases: 8. Germline V CDR1 and CDR2: TSWWSYY, QGS. The CDR3 DNA reads TGTGCTCTTGGGGATTCCTATGGGGGATACGGAGATAAACTCATCTTT. This encodes CALGDSYGGYGDKLIF.

The J gene is TRDJ1, the V gene TRDV1, with 9 bases that match TRDD3. V trimming: 1 base; J trimming: 2 bases; junction bases outside the gene matches: 26. Germline CDR1 reads TSWWSYY; CDR2 reads QGS. The CDR3 has 23 residues. CDR3 residues: CALGEPTRTSGGSSPCTTDKLIF. The CDR3 DNA follows: TGTGCTCTTGGGGAACCCACACGGACTTCTGGGGGATCTAGCCCCTGTACGACCGATAAACTCATCTTT.

A note on this clone: A read error may account for a junction end that differs from germline. The same CDR3 arises from other DNA sequences in this sample as well. The chain carries TRDV1 and TRDJ1; the match to TRDD3 covers 7 bases. From germline, CDR1 is TSWWSYY and CDR2 QGS. This CDR3 comprises 18 residues. In nucleotides, the CDR3 is TGTGCTCTTGGGGGGCTGTACTGGGGCTCCGAGTACACGGATAAACTCATCTTT. This encodes CALGGLYWGSEYTDKLIF.

This clone occurred once. The chain employs TRDV1 and TRDJ1; 8 bases agree with TRDD3. Germline-derived CDR1 and CDR2 are TSWWSYY and QGS. The CDR3 is made up of 22 amino acids. Trimming at V came to 0 bases and at J to 0 bases, leaving 21 bases not matched to a gene. The CDR3 spells CALGELWSLLGDKGTYTDKLIF. The CDR3 DNA sequence: TGTGCTCTTGGGGAACTCTGGTCGTTGCTGGGGGACAAGGGGACGTACACCGATAAACTCATCTTT.

This clone was counted between two and nine times. This chain connects TRDV1 to TRDJ1; TRDD3 might be the D (7 bases). V was trimmed by 0 bases and J by 0 bases, leaving 26 bases between them. The CDR3 contains 21 residues. Germline CDR1 and CDR2: TSWWSYY and QGS. This CDR3 reads CALGELSYRRGIWGYTDKLIF. The CDR3 bases are TGTGCTCTTGGGGAACTATCCTACCGCAGGGGGATTTGGGGGTACACCGATAAACTCATCTTT.